The rows below give T cell receptor beta chains drawn from one sample of a study of tumor-infiltrating lymphocytes in primary liver carcinoma. TCRdb ran MiXCR on the multiplex PCR reads and lists one entry per CDR3 protein. The sample has fewer than 250,000 distinct CDR3 sequences; 65% are singletons. Sequenced material: peripheral blood. The receptors stem from a woman in her sixties or seventies with primary liver carcinoma and hepatitis B virus infection. Each CDR3 is given with its conserved first and last residue. The D gene is left open where the match is weak. Clone size is shown for a subset of rows, as once, few, many or a class of expanded clone.

j_call | d_call | v_call | clone_size | cdr3_aa | cdr3_nt
TRBJ2-6 | TRBD1 | TRBV11-2 | medium-sized | CASSLAGQGSSGANVLTF | TGTGCCAGCAGCTTAGCGGGACAGGGTAGCTCTGGGGCCAACGTCCTGACTTTC
TRBJ2-3 | . | TRBV11-3 | . | CASSLQHKQYF | TGTGCCAGTAGCCTCCAACATAAGCAGTATTTT
TRBJ1-6 | TRBD1 | TRBV4-1 | . | CTSSQGLIGPGQGSSPLHF | TGCACCAGCAGCCAAGGATTGATCGGGCCGGGACAGGGGAGTTCACCCCTCCACTTT
TRBJ2-3 | . | TRBV11-2 | . | CTSSLGRGTLSTDTQYF | TGTACCAGCAGCTTAGGACGAGGGACACTCTCCACAGATACGCAGTATTTT
TRBJ2-7 | . | TRBV11-1 | once | CASNLADTGYEQCF | TGTGCCAGCAACTTAGCGGATACAGGCTACGAGCAGTGCTTC
TRBJ1-2 | TRBD1 | TRBV25-1 | . | CTSSDSAGGGYGYTF | TGTACCAGCAGTGATTCAGCAGGGGGCGGATATGGCTACACCTTC
TRBJ2-7 | . | TRBV11-2 | . | CVSSLRRGGEGTHEQYF | TGTGTCAGCAGCTTACGGAGGGGGGGAGAAGGAACCCACGAGCAGTACTTC
TRBJ1-2 | . | TRBV6-5 | . | CASSRTYLETKYGYTF | TGTGCCAGCAGCCGCACGTACCTTGAGACTAAGTATGGCTACACCTTC
TRBJ2-1 | . | TRBV11-2 | . | CASNRAVSSYNEQFF | TGTGCCAGCAATCGAGCGGTGAGCTCCTACAATGAGCAGTTCTTC
TRBJ2-5 | TRBD2 | TRBV5-8 | . | CASSRRASGASLRYF | TGTGCCAGCAGCCGCCGGGCTAGCGGAGCGTCCCTGAGGTACTTC
TRBJ1-1 | TRBD1 | TRBV7-8 | . | CANSLVTGASTEAFF | TGTGCCAACAGCTTAGTAACAGGGGCGAGCACTGAAGCTTTCTTT
TRBJ1-5 | . | TRBV5-4 | few | CASSQHGGSNQPQHF | TGTGCCAGCAGCCAACACGGGGGCAGCAATCAGCCCCAGCATTTT
TRBJ2-1 | . | TRBV14 | . | CASSVGGDAGNEQFF | TGTGCCAGCAGCGTCGGAGGGGACGCGGGGAATGAGCAGTTCTTC
TRBJ2-3 | . | TRBV6-5 | . | CANSRREVSTDTQYF | TGTGCCAATAGCAGAAGAGAGGTCAGCACAGATACGCAGTATTTT
TRBJ2-1 | TRBD2 | TRBV7-9 | many | CASSTGTSGRAHEQFF | TGTGCCAGCAGCACTGGGACTAGCGGGAGGGCCCATGAGCAGTTCTTC
TRBJ1-4 | TRBD1 | TRBV5-6 | few | CASSLPGQGSANEKLFF | TGTGCCAGCAGCTTGCCGGGACAGGGCTCGGCTAATGAAAAACTGTTTTTT
TRBJ2-5 | . | TRBV29-1 | many | CSVGPGTQYF | TGCAGCGTTGGGCCGGGGACCCAGTACTTC
TRBJ2-7 | TRBD1 | TRBV5-4 | . | CASSFARQGYEQYF | TGTGCCAGCAGCTTTGCGAGACAGGGGTACGAGCAGTACTTC
TRBJ2-5 | . | TRBV11-1 | . | CASSLLGTETQYF | TGTGCCAGTAGCTTATTAGGAACGGAGACCCAGTACTTC
TRBJ2-1 | . | TRBV6-5 | many | CASSSHGGLSGSSRRYNEQFF | TGTGCCAGCAGTTCCCATGGGGGATTGTCCGGGAGCTCCCGGCGGTACAATGAGCAGTTCTTC
TRBJ2-1 | . | TRBV4-1 | few | CASSTRSVGGNEQFF | TGCGCCAGCAGCACCCGTTCGGTCGGGGGAAATGAGCAGTTCTTC
TRBJ2-2 | . | TRBV7-9 | . | CASSLYAGIAGELFF | TGTGCCAGCAGCTTATACGCGGGAATCGCCGGGGAGCTGTTTTTT
TRBJ2-3 | TRBD2 | TRBV30 | . | CAWSVALAGTTDTQYF | TGTGCCTGGAGTGTGGCACTAGCGGGAACCACAGATACGCAGTATTTT
TRBJ1-4 | . | TRBV4-2 | many | CASSQWFGGNEKLFF | TGTGCCAGCAGCCAGTGGTTCGGGGGTAATGAAAAACTGTTTTTT
TRBJ2-5 | TRBD1 | TRBV29-1 | . | CSVEDPTGGQETQYF | TGCAGCGTTGAAGACCCAACAGGGGGCCAAGAGACCCAGTACTTC
TRBJ2-1 | TRBD2 | TRBV12-3/TRBV12-4 | many | CASSRGVADYNEQFF | TGTGCCAGCAGCCGGGGGGTGGCCGATTACAATGAGCAGTTCTTC
TRBJ2-1 | TRBD2 | TRBV11-2 | . | CASSFGGVAGYNEQFF | TGTGCCAGCAGCTTTGGTGGGGTAGCGGGGTACAATGAGCAGTTCTTC
TRBJ2-7 | . | TRBV2 | few | CASSLQGGASRGEQYF | TGTGCCAGCAGTCTCCAGGGCGGGGCCAGTAGGGGGGAGCAGTACTTC
TRBJ2-1 | TRBD2 | TRBV28 | . | CASSPPGLAYNEQFF | TGTGCCAGCAGTCCCCCGGGACTAGCGTACAATGAGCAGTTCTTC
TRBJ2-3 | . | TRBV29-1 | . | CRVHRGGRTDTQYF | TGCAGGGTACACAGGGGGGGGAGAACAGATACGCAGTATTTT
TRBJ2-2 | TRBD1 | TRBV28 | . | CASSLHLRDRGGNTWELFF | TGTGCCAGCAGTTTACATCTGCGGGACAGGGGGGGGAACACCTGGGAGCTGTTTTTT
TRBJ2-1 | . | TRBV5-1 | . | CASSSEGYEQFF | TGCGCCAGCAGCTCCGAGGGATATGAGCAGTTCTTC
TRBJ1-6 | . | TRBV11-2 | . | CASRLVRGTNNSPLHF | TGTGCCAGCAGGTTAGTTCGCGGGACTAATAATTCACCCCTCCACTTT
TRBJ2-2 | . | TRBV30 | . | CAWSAQALNPGELFF | TGTGCCTGGAGTGCCCAAGCTTTAAACCCCGGGGAGCTGTTTTTT
TRBJ2-2 | . | TRBV12-3/TRBV12-4 | . | CASSWGRNTGELFF | TGTGCCAGCAGTTGGGGCCGGAACACCGGGGAGCTGTTTTTT
TRBJ1-1 | . | TRBV5-4 | . | CASSATIEGTEAFF | TGTGCCAGCAGCGCTACAATCGAGGGGACTGAAGCTTTCTTT
TRBJ1-5 | . | TRBV2 | once | CASSESAWGQPQHF | TGTGCCAGCAGTGAATCGGCCTGGGGACAGCCCCAGCATTTT
TRBJ1-4 | TRBD1 | TRBV4-1 | many | CASSQAGQGNVEKLFF | TGCGCCAGCAGCCAGGCGGGACAGGGAAACGTTGAAAAACTGTTTTTT
TRBJ1-1 | TRBD1 | TRBV11-2 | many | CASSWDRGNTEAFF | TGTGCCAGCAGCTGGGACAGGGGGAACACTGAAGCTTTCTTT
TRBJ1-1 | . | TRBV7-8 | many | CASSLRRNTEAFF | TGTGCCAGCAGCTTACGGAGAAACACTGAAGCTTTCTTT
TRBJ2-7 | . | TRBV28 | . | CASSFFGGEDSYEQYF | TGTGCCAGCAGTTTCTTCGGGGGAGAGGACTCCTACGAGCAGTACTTC
TRBJ2-5 | . | TRBV6-1 | many | CASSAGRETQYF | TGTGCCAGCAGTGCGGGGAGGGAGACCCAGTACTTC
TRBJ2-1 | . | TRBV6-2/TRBV6-3 | many | CASRPDSYNEQFF | TGTGCCAGCAGACCCGACTCCTACAATGAGCAGTTCTTC
TRBJ2-5 | . | TRBV12-3/TRBV12-4 | . | CASRWDGRETQYF | TGTGCCAGCAGATGGGACGGCCGAGAGACCCAGTACTTC
TRBJ2-7 | . | TRBV6-6 | . | CASNLNCGHEQYF | TGTGCCAGCAATCTTAACTGCGGCCACGAGCAGTACTTC
TRBJ2-7 | . | TRBV4-1 | . | CASSQVRGPSNTYEQYF | TGCGCCAGCAGCCAAGTAAGGGGTCCATCTAACACCTACGAGCAGTACTTC
TRBJ2-1 | . | TRBV9 | . | CASSVPPEGQFF | TGTGCCAGCAGCGTGCCCCCGGAAGGGCAGTTCTTC
TRBJ1-1 | TRBD1 | TRBV5-5 | many | CASSPPGTGTTEAFF | TGTGCCAGCAGCCCGCCCGGGACAGGGACAACTGAAGCTTTCTTT
TRBJ2-3 | . | TRBV6-1 | many | CASSELTDTQYF | TGTGCCAGCAGTGAACTGACAGATACGCAGTATTTT
TRBJ2-3 | TRBD2 | TRBV7-9 | . | CASTLGLAGLDTQYF | TGTGCCAGCACCCTAGGGCTAGCGGGATTAGATACGCAGTATTTT
TRBJ2-2 | TRBD2 | TRBV6-5 | once | CAGSYSILAGGPAGELFF | TGTGCCGGCAGTTACTCGATACTAGCGGGAGGGCCGGCCGGGGAGCTGTTTTTT